This entry features one T cell receptor (beta chain) sequence. This clonotype was seen ten or more times. It lacks a known antigen. No per-base quality is available; no much larger clone lies one base away. The sample is drawn from a study of regulatory T cells in long-lasting Graves disease (dated by TCRdb to the early 2020s). With respect to the entire study: Antithyroid drugs had been taken for less than 3 months by newly diagnosed Graves' disease patients. A total of approximately 35 samples were covered by TCR sequencing, comprising around 13 persistent and 20 newly diagnosed Graves' disease patients. The study was conducted in China and was registered as a clinical trial. Patients with persistent Graves' disease were compared with patients with newly diagnosed Graves' disease using TCR sequencing and RNA sequencing of peripheral blood. General findings and caveats noted by the study authors: Sequencing and analysis were restricted to the TCR beta chain. As a limitation, the authors acknowledged that the small sample size may reduce accuracy. Patients with persistent disease shared more public clonotypes (around 2,500) than newly diagnosed patients did (roughly 970). Only peripheral blood was studied, because thyroid tissue, the primary lesion, was inaccessible. Compared with newly diagnosed patients, patients with persistent Graves' disease had lower TCR Shannon entropy and fewer highly expanded clones, which suggests clonal expansion.

Preparation of the library involved multiplex PCR. Sequencing was carried out with an Illumina HiSeq 4000. iRepertoire HTBI primers and Arm-PCR amplification of CDR3 regions were used to construct TCR beta libraries. Gel purification was performed on PCR products prior to sequencing. Turning to the authors' computational methods: Gene usage analysis of CDR3 amino acid clonotypes used the 62 TRBV and 14 to 15 TRBJ segments found across samples. COPE and FqMerger were used to merge the filtered high-quality paired reads into contigs. Contigs were aligned with BLAST to IMGT TRBV, TRBD and TRBJ reference genes, and CDR3 was defined per IMGT. Clonotypes above 0.1% frequency were classified as highly expanded clones. Shannon entropy was used to measure repertoire diversity, and the Gini coefficient was used to measure V-J evenness. Public clonotypes were defined as clonotypes shared by more than one individual. The public reads were reanalyzed by TCRdb: fastp trimming at Q25, MiXCR alignment, in-frame beta chains only. For every CDR3 protein sequence, its rows merge into one entry that carries the most common genes and DNA. The V and J calls reflect TCRdb's pipeline rather than the authors' work. The sample table holds fewer than 450,000 distinct CDR3 sequences, of which 15% were seen once. Together, the top ten hold about 7.8% of the sample.

The time point tag for this specimen amounts to: newly diagnosed GD, antithyroid drugs for less than 3 months. RNA was extracted from PBMCs in TRIzol for both TCR sequencing and RNA sequencing. The diagnosis of Graves' disease followed American Thyroid Association guidelines. The patients came from an endocrinology department in Xi'an, China. Each patient gave approximately 10 milliliters of peripheral blood, collected in an EDTA anticoagulant tube. Ficoll Paque Plus density gradient separation was used to isolate PBMCs, and no further T cell sorting was performed. RNA quality was checked with an Agilent 2100 Bioanalyzer and agarose gel, and concentration with a NanoDrop 2000. The same data also contributed to another study, on T cells in Graves' hyperthyroidism and ophthalmopathy. Looking at the second paper: Stable Graves' hyperthyroidism was defined as no progression to ophthalmopathy during 18 months of follow-up. Hyperthyroidism patients were newly diagnosed, with disease duration under 2 months, and aged 18 to 65 years. Exclusion was applied to patients with uncontrolled infections, other autoimmune diseases, pregnancy or lactation. Clinical symptoms, serum thyroxine and TRAb, thyroid ultrasound, and orbital computed tomography formed the basis for the diagnoses. The first round of RT-PCR for the TCR CDR3 was performed with the HTBI primer set and the Qiagen OneStep RT-PCR kit. Most expanded thyroid clonotypes (frequency above 0.001) were also detected in blood, a finding suggesting that blood repertoires may reflect thyroid immune responses. In cross-validation, a model built on a 13 V-J signature told ophthalmopathy apart from stable hyperthyroidism with under 90% sensitivity and approximately 81% specificity, and in testing the same model reached 80%/75%. In validation, progression to ophthalmopathy was predicted by the model with around 71% sensitivity and around 75% specificity, a median of approximately 6.5 months before onset. To identify distinguishing TCR V-J signatures, a discovery cohort of around 100 patients was used, comprising 40 to 45 with Graves' ophthalmopathy and 57 with stable Graves' hyperthyroidism. Whether ophthalmopathy could be predicted prospectively was tested in an independent validation cohort made up of fewer than 20 hyperthyroidism patients plus 17 patients who later progressed to ophthalmopathy. For training and testing, the 100 or so patients in the discovery cohort were randomly divided in a 7:3 ratio. Thyroid tissue and blood T-cell repertoires from six Graves' hyperthyroidism patients were also compared in the study. Following sampling, methimazole starting at 30 mg daily was given to hyperthyroidism patients, and high-dose intravenous methylprednisolone was given to ophthalmopathy patients. A second multiplex PCR round built the libraries, followed by size selection and purification. Paired-end sequencing of the libraries was performed with 100 bp reads on an Illumina HiSeq2000. SOAPnuke was used to process the raw data, with reads discarded if the reads contained adapters or uncalled bases, had a mean Phred below 15, or lacked an exact constant-primer or identifier match. COPE v1.2.5 was used to merge high-quality paired reads, and clonotypes were defined as unique nucleotide sequences. MiTCR v1.1 was used to align the clonotypes against IMGT TRBV, TRBD and TRBJ reference segments. Analysis was restricted to V-J combinations with a frequency above 0.0001, which covered roughly 99% of repertoires. The TCS score was defined as the ratio of F50 (clonal expansion) to E x V (chaos), calculated using BLOSUM62-based TCRdist between CDR3 peptides within each V-J. Welch's t-statistics and random forest reduced some 510 V-J features to 13, which were used in a naive Bayes classifier (R e1071). Sample size was not statistically predetermined, and investigators were not blinded to group allocation. TCR Vbeta CDR3 sequencing of 120 to 150 peripheral blood samples (roughly 43 ophthalmopathy, about 75 hyperthyroidism and some 17 progressor patients) is reported in the paper.

The specimen comprised peripheral blood mononuclear cells (PBMCs), sampled at new diagnosis, from a patient treated with antithyroid drugs. The clonotype was recovered from a woman in her forties with Graves disease. Donor details come from another sample of the same person, matched by shared clones.

Here is the DNA: TGTGCCAGCAGTCACGCTAGGGTCACCAACTTCAATGAGCAGTTCTTC. This encodes CASSHARVTNFNEQFF. This chain joins TRBV5-5 to TRBJ2-1; the D gene remains uncertain. From the germline V gene (reference sequence), CDR1 is SGHKS and CDR2 is YYEKEE. Trimming costs V 5 bases and J 6 bases, and their ends lie 21 bases apart. From the cysteine up to the phenylalanine, the CDR3 has a length of 16 residues. Just the 48-base CDR3 DNA is kept, in frame starting at base 1.